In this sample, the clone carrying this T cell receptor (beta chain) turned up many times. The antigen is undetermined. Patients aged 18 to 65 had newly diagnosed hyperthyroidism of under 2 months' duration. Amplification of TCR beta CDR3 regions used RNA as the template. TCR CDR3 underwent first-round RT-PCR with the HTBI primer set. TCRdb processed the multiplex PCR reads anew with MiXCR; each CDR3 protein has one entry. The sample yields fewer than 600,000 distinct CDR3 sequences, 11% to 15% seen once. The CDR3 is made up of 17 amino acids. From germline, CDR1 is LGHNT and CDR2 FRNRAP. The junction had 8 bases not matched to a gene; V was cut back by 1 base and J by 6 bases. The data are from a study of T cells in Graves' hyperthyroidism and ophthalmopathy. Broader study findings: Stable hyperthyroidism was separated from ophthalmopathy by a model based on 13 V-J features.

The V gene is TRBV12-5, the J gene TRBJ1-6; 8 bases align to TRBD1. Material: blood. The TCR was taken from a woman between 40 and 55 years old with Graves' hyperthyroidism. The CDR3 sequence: CASGLGRQGISNSPLHF. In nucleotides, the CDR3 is TGTGCTAGTGGTTTGGGCCGACAGGGGATAAGTAATTCACCCCTCCACTTT.